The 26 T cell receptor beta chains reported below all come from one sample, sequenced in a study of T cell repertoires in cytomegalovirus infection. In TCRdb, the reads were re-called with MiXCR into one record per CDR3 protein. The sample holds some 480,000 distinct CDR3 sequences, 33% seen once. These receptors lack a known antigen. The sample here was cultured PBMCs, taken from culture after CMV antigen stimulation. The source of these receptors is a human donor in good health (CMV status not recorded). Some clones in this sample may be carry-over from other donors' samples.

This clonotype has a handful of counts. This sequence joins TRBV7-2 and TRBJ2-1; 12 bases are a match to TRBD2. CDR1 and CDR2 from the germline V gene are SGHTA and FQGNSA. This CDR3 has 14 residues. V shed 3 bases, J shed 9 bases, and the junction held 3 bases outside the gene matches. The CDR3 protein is CASSLTSGSSEQFF. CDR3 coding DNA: TGTGCCAGCAGCTTGACTAGCGGGAGTAGTGAGCAGTTCTTC.

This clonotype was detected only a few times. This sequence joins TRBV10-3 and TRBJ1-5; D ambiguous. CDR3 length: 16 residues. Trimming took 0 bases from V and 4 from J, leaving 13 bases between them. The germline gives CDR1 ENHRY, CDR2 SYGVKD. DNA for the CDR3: TGTGCCATCAGTGAGTCTTATTTAAGGCAGAATCAGCCCCAGCATTTT. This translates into CAISESYLRQNQPQHF.

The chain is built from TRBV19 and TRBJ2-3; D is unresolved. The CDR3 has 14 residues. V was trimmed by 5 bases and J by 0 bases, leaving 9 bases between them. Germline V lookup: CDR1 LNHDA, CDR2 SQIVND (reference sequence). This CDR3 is CASSFSKSTDTQYF. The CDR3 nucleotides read TGTGCCAGTAGTTTCAGCAAGAGCACAGATACGCAGTATTTT.

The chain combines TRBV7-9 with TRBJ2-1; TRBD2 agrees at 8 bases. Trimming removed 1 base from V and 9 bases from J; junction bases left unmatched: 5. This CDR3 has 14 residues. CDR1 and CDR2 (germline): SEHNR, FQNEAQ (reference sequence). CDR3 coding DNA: TGTGCCAGCAGCTTAGGTGGAGCGGGAGCTGAGCAGTTCTTC. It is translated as CASSLGGAGAEQFF.

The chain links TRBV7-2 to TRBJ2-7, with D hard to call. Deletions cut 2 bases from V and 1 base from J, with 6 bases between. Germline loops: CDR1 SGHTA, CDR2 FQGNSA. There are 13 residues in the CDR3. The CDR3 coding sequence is TGTGCCAGCAGCTTATATTGGTCCTACGAGCAGTACGTC. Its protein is CASSLYWSYEQYV.

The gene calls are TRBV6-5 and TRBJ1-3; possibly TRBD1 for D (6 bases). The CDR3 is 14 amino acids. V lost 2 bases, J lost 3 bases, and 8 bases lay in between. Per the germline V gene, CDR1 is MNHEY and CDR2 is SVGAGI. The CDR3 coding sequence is TGTGCCAGCAGTTACGGACAGAATGGAAACACCATATATTTT. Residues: CASSYGQNGNTIYF.

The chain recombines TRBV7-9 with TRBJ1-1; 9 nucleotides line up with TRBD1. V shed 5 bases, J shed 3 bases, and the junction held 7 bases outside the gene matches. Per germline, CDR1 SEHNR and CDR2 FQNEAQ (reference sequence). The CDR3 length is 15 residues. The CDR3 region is CASSQQGAGDTEAFF. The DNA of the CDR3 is TGTGCCAGCAGCCAACAGGGGGCTGGGGACACTGAAGCTTTCTTT.

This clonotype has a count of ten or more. In DNA, the CDR3 is TGTGCCAGCAGTCCTAATCGGAGGTCCCGAAGCACAGATACGCAGTATTTT. It is translated as CASSPNRRSRSTDTQYF. The chain employs TRBV12-3 or TRBV12-4 and TRBJ2-3, with D perhaps matching TRBD2 (5 bases). This CDR3 has 17 residues. Trimming stripped 5 bases from V and 0 bases from J, with 18 bases between.

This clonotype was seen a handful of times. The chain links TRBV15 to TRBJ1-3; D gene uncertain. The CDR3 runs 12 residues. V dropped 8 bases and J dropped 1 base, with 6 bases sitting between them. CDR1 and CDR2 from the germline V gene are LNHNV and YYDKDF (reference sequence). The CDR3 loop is CATWGSGNTIYF. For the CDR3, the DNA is TGTGCCACCTGGGGTTCTGGAAACACCATATATTTT.

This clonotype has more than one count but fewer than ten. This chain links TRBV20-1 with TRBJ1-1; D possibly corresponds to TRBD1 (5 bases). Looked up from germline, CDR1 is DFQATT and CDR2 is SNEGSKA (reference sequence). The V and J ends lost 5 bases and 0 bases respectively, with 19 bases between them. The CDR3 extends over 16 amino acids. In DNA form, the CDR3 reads TGCAGTGCTGAGCTCGTGGGGGGAGCCATGAACACTGAAGCTTTCTTT. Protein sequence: CSAELVGGAMNTEAFF.

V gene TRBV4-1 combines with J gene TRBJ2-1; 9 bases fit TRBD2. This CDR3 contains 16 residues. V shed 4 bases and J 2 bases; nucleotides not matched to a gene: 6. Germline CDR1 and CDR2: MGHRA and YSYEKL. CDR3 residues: CASSPLASGTYNEQFF. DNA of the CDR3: TGCGCCAGCAGCCCCCTGGCTAGCGGGACCTACAATGAGCAGTTCTTC.

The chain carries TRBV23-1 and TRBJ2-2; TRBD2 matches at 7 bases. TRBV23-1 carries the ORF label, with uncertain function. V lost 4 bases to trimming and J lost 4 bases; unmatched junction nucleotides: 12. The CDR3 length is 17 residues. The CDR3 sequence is CASSRGLVVRGTGELFF. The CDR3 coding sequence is TGCGCCAGCAGTCGAGGACTAGTAGTCCGTGGCACCGGGGAGCTGTTTTTT.

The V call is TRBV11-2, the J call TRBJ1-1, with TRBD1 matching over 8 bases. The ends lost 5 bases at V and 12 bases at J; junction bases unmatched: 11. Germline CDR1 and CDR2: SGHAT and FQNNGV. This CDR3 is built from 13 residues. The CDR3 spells CASSVSGGRETFF. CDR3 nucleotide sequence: TGTGCCAGCAGCGTCTCAGGGGGCAGAGAAACTTTCTTT.

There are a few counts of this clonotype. The CDR3 DNA follows: TGCGCCAGCAGCCAAGCTGAGGGAATGGGCTATGGCTACACCTTC. Its translation: CASSQAEGMGYGYTF. The chain carries TRBV4-3 and TRBJ1-2; no clear D. With 1 base removed from V and 4 bases from J, the gap between germline ends came to 13 bases. This CDR3 is 15 amino acids long. Germline-derived CDR1 and CDR2 are LGHNA and YSLEER.

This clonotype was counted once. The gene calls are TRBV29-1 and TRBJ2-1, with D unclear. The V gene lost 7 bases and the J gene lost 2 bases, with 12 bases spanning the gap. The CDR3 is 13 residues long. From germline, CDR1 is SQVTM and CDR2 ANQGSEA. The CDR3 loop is CSAEIPTYNEQFF. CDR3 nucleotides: TGCAGCGCCGAGATTCCAACCTACAATGAGCAGTTCTTC.

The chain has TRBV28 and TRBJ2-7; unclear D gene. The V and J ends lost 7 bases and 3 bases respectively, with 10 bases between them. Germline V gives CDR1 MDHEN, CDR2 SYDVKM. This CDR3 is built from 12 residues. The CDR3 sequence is CASNTLGYEQYV. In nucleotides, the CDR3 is TGTGCCAGCAATACCCTGGGCTACGAGCAGTACGTC.

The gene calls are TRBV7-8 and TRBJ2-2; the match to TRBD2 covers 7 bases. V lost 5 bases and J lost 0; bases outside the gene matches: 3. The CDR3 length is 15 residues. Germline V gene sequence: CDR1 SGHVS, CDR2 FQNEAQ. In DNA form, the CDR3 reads TGTGCCAGCAGCCCGGGGGGACCGAACACCGGGGAGCTGTTTTTT. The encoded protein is CASSPGGPNTGELFF.

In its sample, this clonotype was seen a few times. The CDR3 reads CASSLAHSRGPYEQYF. CDR3 in DNA: TGTGCCAGCAGCTTAGCGCATAGCAGGGGCCCCTACGAGCAGTACTTC. This chain joins TRBV7-8 and TRBJ2-7; TRBD1 might be the D (6 bases). Germline V gene data show CDR1 as SGHVS and CDR2 as FQNEAQ. This CDR3 region has 16 residues. Trimming pared 0 bases from V and 2 bases from J, leaving 14 bases between.

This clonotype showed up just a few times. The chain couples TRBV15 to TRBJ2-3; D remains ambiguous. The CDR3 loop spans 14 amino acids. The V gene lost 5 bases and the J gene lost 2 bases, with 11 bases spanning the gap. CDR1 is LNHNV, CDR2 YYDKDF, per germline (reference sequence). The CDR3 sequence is CATSGVRNTDTQYF. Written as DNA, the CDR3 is TGTGCCACCAGCGGGGTCCGAAACACAGATACGCAGTATTTT.

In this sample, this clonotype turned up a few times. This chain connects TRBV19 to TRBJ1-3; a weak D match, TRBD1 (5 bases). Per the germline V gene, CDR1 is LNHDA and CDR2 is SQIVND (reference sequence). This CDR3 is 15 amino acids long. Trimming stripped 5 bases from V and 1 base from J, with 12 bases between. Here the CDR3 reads CASSSIAGSGNTIYF. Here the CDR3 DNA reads TGTGCCAGTAGTTCAATAGCAGGGTCTGGAAACACCATATATTTT.

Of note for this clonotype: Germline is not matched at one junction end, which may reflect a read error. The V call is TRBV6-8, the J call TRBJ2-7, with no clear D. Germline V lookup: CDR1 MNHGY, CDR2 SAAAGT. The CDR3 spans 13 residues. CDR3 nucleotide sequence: TGTGCCAGCACTTACTCGTCCGGCTACGAGCAGTACTTC. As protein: CASTYSSGYEQYF.

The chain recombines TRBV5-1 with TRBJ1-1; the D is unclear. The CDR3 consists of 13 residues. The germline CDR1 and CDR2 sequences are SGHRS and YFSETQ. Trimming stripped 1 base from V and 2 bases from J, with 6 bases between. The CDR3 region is CASSLQQNTEAFF. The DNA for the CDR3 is TGCGCCAGCAGCTTGCAACAAAACACTGAAGCTTTCTTT.

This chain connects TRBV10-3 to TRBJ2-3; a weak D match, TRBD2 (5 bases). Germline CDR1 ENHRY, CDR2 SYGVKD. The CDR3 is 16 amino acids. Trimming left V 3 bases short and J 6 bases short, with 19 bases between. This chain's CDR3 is CAISDFVSGMGDTQYF. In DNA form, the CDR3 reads TGTGCCATCAGTGACTTTGTATCCGGGATGGGTGATACGCAGTATTTT.

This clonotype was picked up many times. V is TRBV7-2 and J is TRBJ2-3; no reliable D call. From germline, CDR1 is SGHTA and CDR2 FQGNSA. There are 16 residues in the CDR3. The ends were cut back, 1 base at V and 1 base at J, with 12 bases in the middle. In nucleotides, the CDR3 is TGTGCCAGCAGCTTAGGCGGATTGGAAGGCACAGATACGCAGTATTTT. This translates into CASSLGGLEGTDTQYF. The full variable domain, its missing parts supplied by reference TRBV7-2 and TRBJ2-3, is GAGVSQSPSNKVTEKGKDVELRCDPISGHTALYWYRQSLGQGLEFLIYFQGNSAPDKSGLPSDRFSAERTGGSVSTLTIQRTQQEDSAVYLCASSLGGLEGTDTQYFGPGTRLTVL.

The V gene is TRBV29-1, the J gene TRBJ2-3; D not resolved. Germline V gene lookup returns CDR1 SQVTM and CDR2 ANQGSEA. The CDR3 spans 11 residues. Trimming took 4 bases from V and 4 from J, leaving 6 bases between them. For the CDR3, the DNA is TGCAGCGTTGCCCGAGCAGATACGCAGTATTTT. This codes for CSVARADTQYF.

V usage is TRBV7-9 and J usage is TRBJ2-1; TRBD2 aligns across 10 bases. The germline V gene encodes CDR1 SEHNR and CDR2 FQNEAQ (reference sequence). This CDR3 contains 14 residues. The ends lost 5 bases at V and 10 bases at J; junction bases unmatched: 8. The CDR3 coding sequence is TGTGCCAGCAGCCAACTACTAGCGGGGAGGGAGCAGTTCTTC. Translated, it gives CASSQLLAGREQFF.